Following are 5 T cell receptor beta chains from one sample sequenced in a study of cytomegalovirus exposure and HLA in healthy donors. The primer mix had 60 Vbeta and 13 Jbeta primers. Method: immunoSEQ multiplex PCR; TCRdb's copy keeps in-frame clones and lacks some. The sample comprises about 110,000 clones, just over 70% of which are singletons, and 0.6% to 1% rests with the top ten. Specimen: PBMCs. These receptors were taken from a boy aged 5-17 years in good health and CMV-seronegative.

V and J are TRBV28 and TRBJ1-5; TRBD1 is a possible D gene (5 bases). The ends were cut back, 6 bases at V and 5 bases at J, with 11 bases in the middle. The CDR3 consists of 13 residues. The V gene's germline CDR1 is MDHEN and CDR2 SYDVKM. The CDR3 protein is CASRRQTDQPQHF. The CDR3 DNA reads as TGTGCCAGCAGGCGACAGACAGATCAGCCCCAGCATTTT.

The count of this clone is one. The CDR3 DNA reads as TGTGCCAGCAGCTTAACAGGCGGTTCTGCACCTGGAAACACCATATATTTT. Protein sequence: CASSLTGGSAPGNTIYF. This chain connects TRBV7-3 to TRBJ1-3; unclear D gene. The V and J ends lost 0 bases and 2 bases respectively, with 14 bases between them. CDR3 length: 17 amino acids. From germline, CDR1 is SGHTA and CDR2 FQGTGA.

This chain uses TRBV19 with TRBJ1-6, with D possibly matching TRBD1 (6 bases). Trimming removed 5 bases at V and 7 bases at J, with 9 bases between. The CDR3 loop spans 13 amino acids. Germline V gene lookup returns CDR1 LNHDA and CDR2 SQIVND (reference sequence). The CDR3 is CASSSTGNSPLHF. Written as DNA, the CDR3 is TGTGCCAGTAGTTCGACAGGAAATTCACCCCTCCACTTT.

V gene TRBV15 combines with J gene TRBJ1-5; tentatively, D is TRBD1 (5 bases). V was trimmed by 0 bases and J by 16 bases, leaving 25 bases between them. Germline V gene data show CDR1 as LNHNV and CDR2 as YYDKDF (reference sequence). The CDR3 runs to 16 residues. The CDR3: CATSRDRSGLYLQAHF. In DNA form, the CDR3 reads TGTGCCACCAGCAGAGATAGATCGGGACTCTATCTGCAAGCCCATTTT.

This clone has a single count. This chain links TRBV2 with TRBJ1-2; unclear D gene. The CDR3 has 12 amino acids. V was pared by 8 bases and J by 4 bases, with 11 bases between. Germline CDR1 SNHLY, CDR2 FYNNEI. The DNA of the CDR3 is TGTGCCAGCTCGCCGTCGGGCTATGGCTACACCTTC. As protein: CASSPSGYGYTF.